A selection of T cell receptor beta chains follows, all from one sample in a study of technical replicates of blood from a few donors. Assay used: immunoSEQ multiplex PCR; TCRdb lists only in-frame clones, some missing. The table includes tens of thousands of clones, roughly 94% detected once. The specimen was T cells isolated from PBMCs. The source is a human donor in good health. CDR3s include the opening cysteine and the closing phenylalanine or tryptophan. The D gene is left open where the match is weak. Size is omitted from some rows. Given values are once, few, many or a class for expanded clones.

V gene	J gene	clone size	D gene	CDR3 DNA	CDR3 protein
TRBV4-3	TRBJ2-7	NA	TRBD1	TGCGCCAGCAGCCAAGGACAGGGGGCCCGCTACGAGCAGTACTTC	CASSQGQGARYEQYF
TRBV27	TRBJ1-5	NA	NA	TGTGCCAGCAGTTTGGGGGGGTTCGGCAATCAGCCCCAGCATTTT	CASSLGGFGNQPQHF
TRBV30	TRBJ1-5	NA	TRBD1	TGTGCCTGGAGTGGAGACAGGGGGTCCTCGGCTCAACAGCCCCAGCATTTT	CAWSGDRGSSAQQPQHF
TRBV30	TRBJ1-1	NA	TRBD1	TGTGCCTGGAGTGGCCAGGGGGTCCCATTGAACACTGAAGCTTTCTTT	CAWSGQGVPLNTEAFF
TRBV11-3	TRBJ2-5	NA	TRBD1	TGTGCCAGCAGCTTAGGACGGGACAGTGCGAAAGAGACCCAGTACTTC	CASSLGRDSAKETQYF
TRBV5-1	TRBJ1-3	NA	NA	TGCGCCAGCAGCGTTGAGCACTCTGGAAACACCATATATTTT	CASSVEHSGNTIYF
TRBV4-3	TRBJ2-7	NA	TRBD1	TGCGCCAGCAGCCAGGGGACAGCAGAAATTCCCTACGAGCAGTACTTC	CASSQGTAEIPYEQYF
TRBV19	TRBJ1-3	NA	TRBD1	TGTGCCAGTAGTATCCCCGGGACAGGTGGAGTTCCGGACATATATTTT	CASSIPGTGGVPDIYF
TRBV27	TRBJ1-1	NA	NA	TGTGCCAGCAGCTACAGGGCTTGGACTGAAGCTTTCTTT	CASSYRAWTEAFF
TRBV29-1	TRBJ2-2	NA	NA	TGCAGCGTTGGGAGGGATCACGACGGGGAGCTGTTTTTT	CSVGRDHDGELFF
TRBV5-6	TRBJ2-5	NA	TRBD2	TGTGCCAGCAGGCGAAATAGCGGGAGAGGGGAGACCCAGTACTTC	CASRRNSGRGETQYF
TRBV30	TRBJ2-2	once	TRBD1	TGTGCCTGGGGACAGGGGGCAAACACCGGGGAGCTGTTTTTT	CAWGQGANTGELFF
TRBV5-1	TRBJ1-1	NA	NA	TGCGCCAGCAGCTTGGAAGGGGGAAATACAGTCACTGAAGCTTTCTTT	CASSLEGGNTVTEAFF
TRBV19	TRBJ1-2	NA	NA	TGTGCCAGTAGTATGGGTTTGGAGGAGGTTTATGGCTACACCTTC	CASSMGLEEVYGYTF
TRBV25-1	TRBJ2-1	NA	NA	TGTGCCAGCAGCCAAACTAGGGGGGAGCAGTTCTTC	CASSQTRGEQFF
TRBV19	TRBJ1-1	NA	NA	TGTGCCAGTAGTATTTCCAGGGACACTGAAGCTTTCTTT	CASSISRDTEAFF
TRBV4-1	TRBJ2-1	NA	NA	TGCGCCAGCAGCCAGGCCACCCGGGGAGGTAATGAGCAGTTCTTC	CASSQATRGGNEQFF
TRBV10-3	TRBJ2-5	NA	NA	TGTGCCATCAGTGAGTCAGTACAGCAAGAGACCCAGTACTTC	CAISESVQQETQYF
TRBV10-3	TRBJ2-7	NA	TRBD2	TGTGCGGGGGGGGACTCCTACGAGCAGTACTTC	CAGGDSYEQYF
TRBV10-3	TRBJ2-5	NA	TRBD2	TGTGCCATCAGTGAGTCGTGGGAGGGAGAGACCCAGTACTTC	CAISESWEGETQYF
TRBV19	TRBJ2-7	NA	TRBD2	TGTGCCAGTAGCCTAGGTGCGGGGGCCTACGAGCAGTACTTC	CASSLGAGAYEQYF
TRBV6-5	TRBJ2-1	NA	NA	TGTGCCAGCAGTTCAAGCCTTAATTTCAATGAGCAGTTCTTC	CASSSSLNFNEQFF
TRBV5-6	TRBJ2-3	NA	NA	TGTGCCAGCAGCTCCACAGGGAGATCTAGCACAGATACGCAGTATTTT	CASSSTGRSSTDTQYF
TRBV5-1	TRBJ2-5	once	TRBD2	TGCGCCAGCAGTTCGGAACTAGCGCCCCAAGAGACCCAGTACTTC	CASSSELAPQETQYF
TRBV7-3	TRBJ2-3	NA	NA	TGTGCCAGCAGCTCAAGCGGGTATGGCACAGATACGCAGTATTTT	CASSSSGYGTDTQYF
TRBV19	TRBJ2-2	NA	NA	TGTGCCAGTAGTATTTCGTTCACCGGGGAGCTGTTTTTT	CASSISFTGELFF
TRBV19	TRBJ1-1	NA	NA	TGTGCCAGTAGTATAGCCGCAGGGGCCGGGAACACTGAAGCTTTCTTT	CASSIAAGAGNTEAFF
TRBV6-5	TRBJ2-1	NA	TRBD2	TGTGCCAGCACTAGCGGGAACAATGAGCAGTTCTTC	CASTSGNNEQFF
TRBV21-1	TRBJ1-5	NA	NA	TGTGCCAGCAGCACGTTCCGGGACAGGGGGCTCCCGGTTCTGCAGCCCCAGCATTTT	CASSTFRDRGLPVLQPQHF
TRBV6-1	TRBJ1-1	NA	TRBD1	TGTGCCAGCAGTGTATACCCCACAGGGGTGGGCACTGAAGCTTTCTTT	CASSVYPTGVGTEAFF
TRBV5-4	TRBJ1-3	NA	NA	TGTGCCAGCAGCCGAGAGTCTGGAAACACCATATATTTT	CASSRESGNTIYF
TRBV6-5	TRBJ2-7	NA	TRBD2	TGTGCCAGCAGAGTAGCGGGGTCCTACGAGCAGTACTTC	CASRVAGSYEQYF
TRBV9	TRBJ2-1	NA	TRBD2	TGTGCCAGCAGCGTAGCGGGAGGGCTCAATGAGCAGTTCTTC	CASSVAGGLNEQFF
TRBV27	TRBJ1-4	NA	NA	TGTGCCAGCAGTTTAGTCCCTGGGGGCGCTGGTGAAAAACTGTTTTTT	CASSLVPGGAGEKLFF
TRBV19	TRBJ2-2	NA	NA	TGTGCCAGTAGAGCAGGGATCTACACCGGGGAGCTGTTTTTT	CASRAGIYTGELFF
TRBV7-6	TRBJ1-3	NA	NA	TGTGCCAGCAGCTATCAAGCCTCTGGAAACACCATATATTTT	CASSYQASGNTIYF